These T cell receptor beta chains were read from a single sample in a study of cytomegalovirus exposure and HLA in healthy donors. Some clones are missing from TCRdb's copy, which holds only in-frame ones; the method was immunoSEQ multiplex PCR. Its table records roughly 220,000 clones. Sequencing was done on a sample of PBMCs. The receptors derive from a girl aged 2 to 10 in good health and CMV-seropositive. The CDR3 runs from the conserved cysteine through the conserved F or W. D genes are given only for firm matches.

V gene: TRBV18
D gene: TRBD2
J gene: TRBJ2-1
CDR3 protein: CASLALLAGEGNEQFF
CDR3 DNA: TGTGCCAGCCTTGCTCTTCTCGCGGGAGAAGGCAATGAGCAGTTCTTC

V gene: TRBV28
D gene: -
J gene: TRBJ2-6
CDR3 protein: CASSSGEFSGANVLTF
CDR3 DNA: TGTGCCAGCAGCTCAGGGGAATTCTCTGGGGCCAACGTCCTGACTTTC

V gene: TRBV2
D gene: TRBD1
J gene: TRBJ1-5
CDR3 protein: CASSSGTGSWQPQHF
CDR3 DNA: TGTGCCAGCAGTTCCGGGACAGGTTCGTGGCAGCCCCAGCATTTT

V gene: TRBV19
D gene: -
J gene: TRBJ1-1
CDR3 protein: CASSTTAALNTEAFF
CDR3 DNA: TGTGCCAGTAGTACTACAGCAGCCTTGAACACTGAAGCTTTCTTT

V gene: TRBV2
D gene: TRBD1
J gene: TRBJ1-1
CDR3 protein: CATPGQGNPEAFF
CDR3 DNA: TGTGCCACGCCGGGACAGGGCAATCCTGAAGCTTTCTTT

V gene: TRBV5-6
D gene: TRBD1
J gene: TRBJ2-1
CDR3 protein: CASSLGQGPSNEQFF
CDR3 DNA: TGTGCCAGCAGCTTGGGACAGGGTCCAAGCAATGAGCAGTTCTTC

V gene: TRBV5-1
D gene: TRBD2
J gene: TRBJ2-1
CDR3 protein: CASSSTSGVYNEQFF
CDR3 DNA: TGCGCCAGCAGTTCGACTAGCGGGGTTTACAATGAGCAGTTCTTC

V gene: TRBV7-9
D gene: -
J gene: TRBJ2-2
CDR3 protein: CASSSPSGNTLSTGELFF
CDR3 DNA: TGTGCCAGCAGCTCGCCTTCAGGGAATACACTTTCCACCGGGGAGCTGTTTTTT

V gene: TRBV2
D gene: -
J gene: TRBJ2-7
CDR3 protein: CASSEGTPEQYF
CDR3 DNA: TGTGCCAGCAGTGAGGGCACCCCCGAGCAGTACTTC

V gene: TRBV28
D gene: -
J gene: TRBJ1-1
CDR3 protein: CASTHARTANTEAFF
CDR3 DNA: TGTGCCAGCACTCACGCGAGGACAGCGAACACTGAAGCTTTCTTT

V gene: TRBV5-6
D gene: TRBD2
J gene: TRBJ2-7
CDR3 protein: CASSFGTSGHEQYF
CDR3 DNA: TGTGCCAGCAGCTTTGGGACTAGCGGCCACGAGCAGTACTTC

V gene: TRBV4-1
D gene: TRBD2
J gene: TRBJ2-1
CDR3 protein: CASRRRTSGSTHNEQFF
CDR3 DNA: TGCGCCAGCAGACGACGGACTAGCGGGAGCACCCACAATGAGCAGTTCTTC

V gene: TRBV25-1
D gene: -
J gene: TRBJ2-7
CDR3 protein: CASSDNSYEQYF
CDR3 DNA: TGTGCCAGCAGTGATAACAGCTACGAGCAGTACTTC

V gene: TRBV7-3
D gene: TRBD1
J gene: TRBJ2-4
CDR3 protein: CASSRDRANIQYF
CDR3 DNA: TGTGCCAGCAGCCGGGACAGGGCGAACATTCAGTACTTC

V gene: TRBV4-2
D gene: -
J gene: TRBJ1-4
CDR3 protein: CASSQSATNEKLFF
CDR3 DNA: TGTGCCAGCAGCCAATCTGCAACTAATGAAAAACTGTTTTTT

V gene: TRBV19
D gene: -
J gene: TRBJ1-5
CDR3 protein: CASTQQGINQPQHF
CDR3 DNA: TGTGCCAGTACCCAGCAGGGGATCAATCAGCCCCAGCATTTT